A selection of T cell receptor beta chains follows, all from one sample in a study of early T cells in non-severe SARS-CoV-2 infection. TCRdb called the 5' RACE reads again in MiXCR, with one record for every CDR3 protein. The table has about 56,000 distinct CDR3 sequences, roughly a tenth seen once; the top ten hold around 6.3%. The sequencing sample was made of whole blood. The receptors come from an adult who was a healthcare worker with PCR-confirmed SARS-CoV-2 infection or an uninfected control (not recorded which). CDR3s include the opening cysteine and the closing phenylalanine or tryptophan. A D gene is named only where the DNA matches it firmly. Not all rows give a size; the values are once, few, many and, for expanded clones, a class.

size: many; V: TRBV18; D: NA; J: TRBJ1-1; DNA: TGTGCCAGCTCACTCTCCAGTGCAGCTGAAGCTTTCTTT; CDR3: CASSLSSAAEAFF
size: NA; V: TRBV6-5; D: NA; J: TRBJ1-1; DNA: TGTGCCAGCAGTTACTCGAACAGGGCGTTTGCTGAAGCTTTCTTT; CDR3: CASSYSNRAFAEAFF
size: few; V: TRBV20-1; D: NA; J: TRBJ1-1; DNA: TGCAGTGCTTGGACAACACGGAACACTGAAGCTTTCTTT; CDR3: CSAWTTRNTEAFF
size: many; V: TRBV12-3/TRBV12-4; D: NA; J: TRBJ2-7; DNA: TGTGCCAGCAGTCCCACCGGAGGCTACGAGCAGTACTTC; CDR3: CASSPTGGYEQYF
size: many; V: TRBV20-1; D: TRBD2; J: TRBJ2-7; DNA: TGCAGTGCTAGGGCCCGGACTAGCGGGAGGGTACCCTCCTACGAGCAGTACTTC; CDR3: CSARARTSGRVPSYEQYF
size: few; V: TRBV3-1; D: TRBD1; J: TRBJ2-4; DNA: TGTGCCAGCAGCGGGACAGGGGGCAAAAACATTCAGTACTTC; CDR3: CASSGTGGKNIQYF
size: many; V: TRBV5-1; D: NA; J: TRBJ1-2; DNA: TGCGCCAGCAGCCCCGGGTCCGGGGAAGTGAACTATGGCTACACCTTC; CDR3: CASSPGSGEVNYGYTF
size: NA; V: TRBV5-1; D: NA; J: TRBJ2-3; DNA: TGCGCCAGCAGCTTGGCCGGGGCAGGAGATACGCAGTATTTT; CDR3: CASSLAGAGDTQYF
size: many; V: TRBV14; D: TRBD2; J: TRBJ2-1; DNA: TGTGCCAGCAGCCAACCACTAGCGGGAGTTTTAAAGTACAATGAGCAGTTCTTC; CDR3: CASSQPLAGVLKYNEQFF
size: many; V: TRBV5-1; D: NA; J: TRBJ2-2; DNA: TGCGCCAGCAGCTGGGGACCGACAGCCTCTGACACCGGGGAGCTGTTTTTT; CDR3: CASSWGPTASDTGELFF
size: many; V: TRBV29-1; D: NA; J: TRBJ2-1; DNA: TGCAGCGTTGTTCGCCTCCTTGGCAATGAGCAGTTCTTC; CDR3: CSVVRLLGNEQFF
size: NA; V: TRBV3-1; D: NA; J: TRBJ2-7; DNA: TGTGCCAGCAGCCAAGGGGGAACCGAGCAGTACTTC; CDR3: CASSQGGTEQYF
size: NA; V: TRBV7-2; D: TRBD2; J: TRBJ2-3; DNA: TGTGCCAGCAGCTTTCTTGGGCTAGCGGCCGATACGCAGTATTTT; CDR3: CASSFLGLAADTQYF
size: NA; V: TRBV20-1; D: TRBD2; J: TRBJ2-3; DNA: TGCAGTGCCCAATCGATTAGCGGGAGGGGCGATACGCAGTATTTT; CDR3: CSAQSISGRGDTQYF
size: many; V: TRBV2; D: TRBD1; J: TRBJ2-2; DNA: TGTGCCAGCAGATGGACAGGGCAAACCGGGGAGCTGTTTTTT; CDR3: CASRWTGQTGELFF
size: NA; V: TRBV11-2; D: TRBD2; J: TRBJ2-3; DNA: TGTGCCAGCAGCCCCTGGACTAGCGGGACCACAGATACGCAGTATTTT; CDR3: CASSPWTSGTTDTQYF
size: many; V: TRBV18; D: NA; J: TRBJ1-5; DNA: TGTGCCAGCTCACCCCCTAGAGGACCTATCGGCAATCAGCCCCAGCATTTT; CDR3: CASSPPRGPIGNQPQHF
size: NA; V: TRBV9; D: TRBD1; J: TRBJ2-4; DNA: TGTGCCAGCAGCGTCGGACAGGGAGGAGACATTCAGTACTTC; CDR3: CASSVGQGGDIQYF
size: NA; V: TRBV20-1; D: TRBD2; J: TRBJ2-3; DNA: TGCAGTGCTAGAACCCAGGGACTAGCGGGAGAGGATACGCAGTATTTT; CDR3: CSARTQGLAGEDTQYF
size: many; V: TRBV3-1; D: NA; J: TRBJ2-1; DNA: TGTGCCAGCAGCCAAACTGGTTCCTACAATGAGCAGTTCTTC; CDR3: CASSQTGSYNEQFF
size: many; V: TRBV7-8; D: NA; J: TRBJ1-1; DNA: TGTGCCAGCAGCTTATTGAGCGGCGAAGCTTTCTTT; CDR3: CASSLLSGEAFF
size: many; V: TRBV11-2; D: TRBD2; J: TRBJ2-1; DNA: TGTGCCAGCAGCTCGGGACTAGCGGGAGCTCCGGGGTTCTTC; CDR3: CASSSGLAGAPGFF
size: NA; V: TRBV10-3; D: NA; J: TRBJ1-4; DNA: TGTGCCATCAGTGAGTCGCTGTCGCTTAATGAAAAACTGTTTTTT; CDR3: CAISESLSLNEKLFF
size: NA; V: TRBV20-1; D: NA; J: TRBJ2-7; DNA: TGCAGTGCCAGCAGGGACACTTTATCCTTCTACGAGCAGTACTTC; CDR3: CSASRDTLSFYEQYF
size: many; V: TRBV6-5; D: TRBD2; J: TRBJ2-3; DNA: TGTGCCAGCAGGGCTAGCGGGAGGGCGACAGATACGCAGTATTTT; CDR3: CASRASGRATDTQYF
size: many; V: TRBV4-3; D: TRBD2; J: TRBJ2-1; DNA: TGCGCCAGCAGCCACCGACTAGCGGGAGGATCGGAGCAGTTCTTC; CDR3: CASSHRLAGGSEQFF
size: NA; V: TRBV20-1; D: NA; J: TRBJ1-5; DNA: TGCAGTGCTAGAGATCCTGGGGGGAGGCATCAGCCCCAGCATTTT; CDR3: CSARDPGGRHQPQHF
size: few; V: TRBV21-1; D: NA; J: TRBJ2-7; DNA: TGTGCCAGCAGCCCCGATGCGGGAGTTGAGGGCGAGCAGTACTTC; CDR3: CASSPDAGVEGEQYF
size: many; V: TRBV6-1; D: TRBD1; J: TRBJ2-1; DNA: TGTGCCAGCAGCGTCCAGAAGGGACAGGGGTACAATGAGCAGTTCTTC; CDR3: CASSVQKGQGYNEQFF
size: NA; V: TRBV6-1; D: NA; J: TRBJ2-3; DNA: TGTGCCAGCAGTGAAGAGGCCATTCAGGGTACGCAGTATTTT; CDR3: CASSEEAIQGTQYF
size: many; V: TRBV14; D: NA; J: TRBJ2-1; DNA: TGTGCCAGCAGCCAAGGGGGGAGGACCCAGTTCTTC; CDR3: CASSQGGRTQFF
size: many; V: TRBV7-8; D: NA; J: TRBJ2-5; DNA: TGTGCCAGCAGCTCCCTGGGGACCCGCCGGGACGGGGCCCAGTACTTC; CDR3: CASSSLGTRRDGAQYF
size: many; V: TRBV7-9; D: NA; J: TRBJ2-7; DNA: TGTGCCAGCAGCTTACGCAGAGCAGGGCAGTACTTC; CDR3: CASSLRRAGQYF
size: many; V: TRBV7-2; D: NA; J: TRBJ2-1; DNA: TGTGCCAGCAGCTTAGGGGGTGAGCAGTTCTTC; CDR3: CASSLGGEQFF
size: many; V: TRBV6-2/TRBV6-3; D: TRBD2; J: TRBJ2-7; DNA: TGTGCCAGCAGTCTCGGACTAGCGAACGAGCAGTACTTC; CDR3: CASSLGLANEQYF
size: many; V: TRBV2; D: NA; J: TRBJ2-7; DNA: TGTGCCAGCAGTGCCAGGTATCTCGAGCAGTACTTC; CDR3: CASSARYLEQYF
size: NA; V: TRBV13; D: NA; J: TRBJ2-7; DNA: TGTGCCAGCAGCAAGACAGTTTCCTACGAGCAGTACTTC; CDR3: CASSKTVSYEQYF
size: many; V: TRBV12-3/TRBV12-4; D: TRBD1; J: TRBJ1-5; DNA: TGTGCCACAGGGGGCGATAATCAGCCCCAGCATTTT; CDR3: CATGGDNQPQHF
size: NA; V: TRBV7-8; D: NA; J: TRBJ2-7; DNA: TGTGCCAGCAGCTTACAGTGGGGATCTAGGACCCACGAGCAGTACTTC; CDR3: CASSLQWGSRTHEQYF
size: many; V: TRBV7-3; D: NA; J: TRBJ2-7; DNA: TGTGCCAGCAGCTTATATGCGGACTCCGAGCAGTACTTC; CDR3: CASSLYADSEQYF
size: few; V: TRBV6-6; D: TRBD2; J: TRBJ2-7; DNA: TGTGCCAGCAGTTACCCGACTAGCGGACTCTACGAGCAGTACTTC; CDR3: CASSYPTSGLYEQYF